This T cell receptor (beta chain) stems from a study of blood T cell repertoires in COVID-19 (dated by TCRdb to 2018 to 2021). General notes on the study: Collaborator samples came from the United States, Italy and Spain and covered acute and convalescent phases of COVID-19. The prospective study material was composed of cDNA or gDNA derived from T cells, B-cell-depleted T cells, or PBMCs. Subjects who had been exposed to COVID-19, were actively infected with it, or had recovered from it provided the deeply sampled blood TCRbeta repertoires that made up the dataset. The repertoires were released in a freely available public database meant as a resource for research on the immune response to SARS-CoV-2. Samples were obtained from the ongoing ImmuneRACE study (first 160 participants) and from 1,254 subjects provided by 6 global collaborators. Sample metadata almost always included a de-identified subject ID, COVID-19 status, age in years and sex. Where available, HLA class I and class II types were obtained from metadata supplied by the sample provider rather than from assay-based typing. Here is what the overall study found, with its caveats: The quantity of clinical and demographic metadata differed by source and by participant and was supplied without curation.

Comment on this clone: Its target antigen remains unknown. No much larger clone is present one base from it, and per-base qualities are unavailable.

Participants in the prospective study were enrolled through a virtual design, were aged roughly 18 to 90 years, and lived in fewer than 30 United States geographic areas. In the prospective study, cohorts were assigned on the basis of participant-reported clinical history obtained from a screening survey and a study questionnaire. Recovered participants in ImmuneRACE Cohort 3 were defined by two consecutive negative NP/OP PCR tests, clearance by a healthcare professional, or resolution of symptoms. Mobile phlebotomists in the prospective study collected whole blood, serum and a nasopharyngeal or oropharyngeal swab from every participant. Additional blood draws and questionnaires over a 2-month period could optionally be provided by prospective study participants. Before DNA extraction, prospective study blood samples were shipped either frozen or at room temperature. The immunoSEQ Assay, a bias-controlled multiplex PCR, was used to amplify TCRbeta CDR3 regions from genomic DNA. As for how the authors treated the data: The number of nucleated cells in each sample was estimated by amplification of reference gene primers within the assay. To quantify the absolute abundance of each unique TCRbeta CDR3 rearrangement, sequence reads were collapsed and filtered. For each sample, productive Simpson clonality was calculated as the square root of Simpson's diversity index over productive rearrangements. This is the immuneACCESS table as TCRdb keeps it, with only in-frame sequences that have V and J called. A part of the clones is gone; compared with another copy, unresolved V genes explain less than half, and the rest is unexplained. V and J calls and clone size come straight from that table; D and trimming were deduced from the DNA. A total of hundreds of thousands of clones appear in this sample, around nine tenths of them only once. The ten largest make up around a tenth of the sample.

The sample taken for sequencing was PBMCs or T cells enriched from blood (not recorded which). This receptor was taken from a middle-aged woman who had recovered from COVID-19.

CDR3 loop: CASSLVSGGYEQFF. The sequenced DNA: TGTGCCAGCAGCTTAGTTTCAGGGGGCTATGAGCAGTTCTTC. The chain uses TRBV11-3 and TRBJ2-1, with 8 bases matching TRBD1. After removal of 1 base from V and 8 bases from J, the junction retains 4 bases not matched to a gene. The CDR3 runs 14 residues from the cysteine to the phenylalanine. Of the read, only the CDR3 DNA is kept; its 42 bases are in frame from base 1. Looking up the germline V gene yields CDR1 SGHNT and CDR2 YENEEA.